These T cell receptor beta chains were read from a single sample in a study of T and B cells in COVID-19 patients. TCRdb re-called the multiplex PCR reads with MiXCR, one entry per CDR3 protein. This sample has 10,000 or so distinct CDR3 sequences, with about 33% found just once. Material: blood. Receptor source: a human donor with active COVID-19. Both conserved end residues are part of each CDR3. D genes are given only for firm matches. A clone size is listed for some rows: how often the clone was seen (once, few, many), or a class if it is expanded.

abundance,d_gene,v_gene,j_gene,CDR3nt,CDR3aa
few,NA,TRBV30,TRBJ1-1,TGTGCCTGGACGGCAGGGGTGGACACTGAAGCTTTCTTT,CAWTAGVDTEAFF
few,TRBD1,TRBV30,TRBJ1-2,TGTGCCTGGGATGGACAGGATTATGGCTACACCTTC,CAWDGQDYGYTF
NA,TRBD1,TRBV19,TRBJ1-3,TGTGCCAGTAGTTCCCGACGCCGGGACAGAGGAAACACCATATATTTT,CASSSRRRDRGNTIYF
NA,TRBD1,TRBV20-1,TRBJ1-2,TGCAGTGCTAGGCGCCCAGGGGGCTTCTATGGCTACACCTTC,CSARRPGGFYGYTF
medium-sized,TRBD1,TRBV15,TRBJ1-4,TGTGCCACCAGCAGAGATCGGGGACAGGAAAAACTGTTTTTT,CATSRDRGQEKLFF
few,NA,TRBV7-2,TRBJ1-2,TGTGCCAGCAGCTTACAAAGCTATGGCTACACCTTC,CASSLQSYGYTF
NA,TRBD2,TRBV18,TRBJ2-5,TGTGCCAGCTCTCCGTCGAACGGGGGGGCCCGGGAGACCCAGTACTTC,CASSPSNGGARETQYF
few,TRBD2,TRBV11-1,TRBJ2-3,TGTGCCAGCAGCTTAGAGGCGGGGCACGGGACTAGCGGGGGACCTAGCACAGATACGCAGTATTTT,CASSLEAGHGTSGGPSTDTQYF
few,TRBD1,TRBV27,TRBJ2-3,TGTGCCAGCAGTCCCGACAGGGTTCTGACAGATACGCAGTATTTT,CASSPDRVLTDTQYF
medium-sized,NA,TRBV19,TRBJ1-1,TGTGCCAGTAGGCAGCTAATGAACACTGAAGCTTTCTTT,CASRQLMNTEAFF
medium-sized,NA,TRBV19,TRBJ1-3,TGTGCCAGTAATTGGCAGCCTGGAAACACCATATATTTT,CASNWQPGNTIYF
NA,TRBD1,TRBV7-2,TRBJ1-3,TGTGCCAGCACCCCAGGGGGATTTGGAAACACCATATATTTT,CASTPGGFGNTIYF
NA,NA,TRBV11-3,TRBJ2-2,TGTGCCAGTAGCGGGACAGGGAACACCGGGGAGCTGTTTTTT,CASSGTGNTGELFF
few,NA,TRBV7-9,TRBJ2-1,TGTGCCAGCAGCTTCCCCCGGGGGAGCTACAATGAGCAGTTCTTC,CASSFPRGSYNEQFF
medium-sized,TRBD2,TRBV30,TRBJ2-1,TGTGCCTGGAGTGGACTAGCGGGGGGATACAATGAGCAGTTCTTC,CAWSGLAGGYNEQFF
NA,NA,TRBV27,TRBJ1-1,TGTGCCAGCAGTTTGGGAAGGTGGACTGAAGCTTTCTTT,CASSLGRWTEAFF
medium-sized,NA,TRBV12-3/TRBV12-4,TRBJ2-3,TGTGCCAGCAGTCGCTTGGATACGCAGTATTTT,CASSRLDTQYF
NA,NA,TRBV28,TRBJ2-7,TGTGCCAGCAGGAGTTCTAGCGCTTCCTACGAGCAGTACTTC,CASRSSSASYEQYF
few,NA,TRBV19,TRBJ1-2,TGTGCCAGTAGTATAATGATCTCTGGGGGCTACACCTTC,CASSIMISGGYTF
NA,NA,TRBV4-3,TRBJ2-2,TGCGCCAGCAGCCTACGGCTAGGGACCGGGGAGCTGTTTTTT,CASSLRLGTGELFF
NA,NA,TRBV6-2/TRBV6-3,TRBJ2-2,TGTGCCAGCAGTAGGCAGACGAACACCGGGGAGCTGTTTTTT,CASSRQTNTGELFF
NA,TRBD2,TRBV6-2/TRBV6-3,TRBJ2-5,TGTGCCAGCAATCCTAGCGGCCAAGAGACCCAGTACTTC,CASNPSGQETQYF
NA,TRBD1,TRBV20-1,TRBJ2-7,TGCAGTGCTACCGGACAGGTTCCCTACGAGCAGTACTTC,CSATGQVPYEQYF
medium-sized,NA,TRBV5-5,TRBJ2-7,TGTGCCAGCAGCTTGCGGGGGAACTACGAGCAGTACTTC,CASSLRGNYEQYF
medium-sized,NA,TRBV12-3/TRBV12-4,TRBJ2-1,TGTGCCAGCAGTTTGGGGCAGAGGTTGGAGCAGTTCTTC,CASSLGQRLEQFF
NA,NA,TRBV11-1,TRBJ1-2,TGTGCCAGCAGCCCTCAGAGTTACTATGGCTACACCTTC,CASSPQSYYGYTF
few,TRBD1,TRBV6-6,TRBJ2-7,TGTGCCAGCAACCGGGACAGCACCTACGAGCAGTACTTC,CASNRDSTYEQYF
NA,NA,TRBV5-5,TRBJ1-1,TGCGCCAGCAGCTTGGGGGCCCCCCGGGGAGCTTTCTTT,CASSLGAPRGAFF
NA,TRBD1,TRBV18,TRBJ2-7,TGTGCCAGCTCCAGGACAGGGAAGACCTACGAGCAGTACTTC,CASSRTGKTYEQYF
NA,NA,TRBV7-9,TRBJ1-4,TGTGCCAGCAGTCGAACCCCCGGGACAAGTAATGAAAAACTGTTTTTT,CASSRTPGTSNEKLFF
few,NA,TRBV12-3/TRBV12-4,TRBJ1-2,TGTGCCAGCAGTTTAGTGGGGGCGTATGGCTACACCTTC,CASSLVGAYGYTF
NA,TRBD2,TRBV18,TRBJ2-6,TGTGCCAGCTCACAAGGCGGGGGATTCTCTGGGGCCAACGTCCTGACTTTC,CASSQGGGFSGANVLTF
few,NA,TRBV12-3/TRBV12-4,TRBJ2-7,TGTGCCAGCACCCCCGGTAGACGGCGCCAGCAGTACTTC,CASTPGRRRQQYF
NA,TRBD1,TRBV5-6,TRBJ1-4,TGTGCCAGCAGCGCCCGGGGAGGGGGCATAGGTGAAAAACTGTTTTTT,CASSARGGGIGEKLFF
NA,NA,TRBV4-2,TRBJ2-6,TGTGCCAGCAGCCCCACTTCTGGGGCCAACGTCCTGACTTTC,CASSPTSGANVLTF
medium-sized,NA,TRBV19,TRBJ1-5,TGTGCCAGTAGTCCTACAGCTTATAGCAATCAGCCCCAGCATTTT,CASSPTAYSNQPQHF